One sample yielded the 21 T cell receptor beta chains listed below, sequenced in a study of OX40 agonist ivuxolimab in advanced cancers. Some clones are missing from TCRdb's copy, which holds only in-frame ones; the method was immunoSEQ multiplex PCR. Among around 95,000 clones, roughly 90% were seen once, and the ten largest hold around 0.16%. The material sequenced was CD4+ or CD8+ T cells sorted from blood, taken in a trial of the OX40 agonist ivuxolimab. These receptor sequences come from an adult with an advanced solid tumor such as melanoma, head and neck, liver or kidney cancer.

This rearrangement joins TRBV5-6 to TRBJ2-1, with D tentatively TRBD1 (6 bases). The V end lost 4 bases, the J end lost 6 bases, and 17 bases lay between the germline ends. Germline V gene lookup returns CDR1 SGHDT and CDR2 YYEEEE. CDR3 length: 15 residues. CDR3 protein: CASSRPQGRGNEQFF. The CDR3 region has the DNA TGTGCCAGCAGCCGACCCCAGGGGAGAGGCAATGAGCAGTTCTTC.

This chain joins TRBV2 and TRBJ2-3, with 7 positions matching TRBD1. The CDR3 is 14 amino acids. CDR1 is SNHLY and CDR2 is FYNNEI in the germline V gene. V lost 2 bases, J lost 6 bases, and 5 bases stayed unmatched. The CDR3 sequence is CASSELATGDTQYF. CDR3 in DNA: TGTGCCAGCAGTGAACTTGCGACAGGGGATACGCAGTATTTT.

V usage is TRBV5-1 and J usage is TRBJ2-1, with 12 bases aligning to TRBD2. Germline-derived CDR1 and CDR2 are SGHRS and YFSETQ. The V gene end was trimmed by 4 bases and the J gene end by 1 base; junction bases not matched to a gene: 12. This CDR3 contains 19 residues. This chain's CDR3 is CASSPRLAGDIRSYNEQFF. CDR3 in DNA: TGCGCCAGCAGCCCCCGACTAGCGGGAGATATAAGATCCTACAATGAGCAGTTCTTC.

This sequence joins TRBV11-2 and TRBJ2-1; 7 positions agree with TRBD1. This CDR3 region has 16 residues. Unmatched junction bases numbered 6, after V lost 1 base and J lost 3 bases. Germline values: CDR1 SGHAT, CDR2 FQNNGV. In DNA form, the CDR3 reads TGTGCCAGCAGCTTAGTGGCAGGGGGACGCTACAATGAGCAGTTCTTC. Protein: CASSLVAGGRYNEQFF.

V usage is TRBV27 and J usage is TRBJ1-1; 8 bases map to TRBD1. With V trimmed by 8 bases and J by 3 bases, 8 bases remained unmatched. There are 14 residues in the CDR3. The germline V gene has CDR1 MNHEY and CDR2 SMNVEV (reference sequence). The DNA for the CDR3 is TGTGCCAGCTTCGTCGGACAGGGTTACACTGAAGCTTTCTTT. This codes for CASFVGQGYTEAFF.

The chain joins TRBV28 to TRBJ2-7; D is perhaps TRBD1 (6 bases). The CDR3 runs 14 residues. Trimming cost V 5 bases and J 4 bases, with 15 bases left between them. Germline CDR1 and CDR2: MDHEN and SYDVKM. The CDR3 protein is CASSRWGQGYEQYF. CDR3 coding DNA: TGTGCCAGCAGTCGATGGGGGCAGGGTTACGAGCAGTACTTC.

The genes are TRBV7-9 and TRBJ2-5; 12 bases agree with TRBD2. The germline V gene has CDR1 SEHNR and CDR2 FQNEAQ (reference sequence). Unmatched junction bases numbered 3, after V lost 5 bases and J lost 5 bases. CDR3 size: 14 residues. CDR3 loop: CASSPGLAGETQYF. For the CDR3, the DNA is TGTGCCAGCAGCCCAGGACTAGCGGGGGAGACCCAGTACTTC.

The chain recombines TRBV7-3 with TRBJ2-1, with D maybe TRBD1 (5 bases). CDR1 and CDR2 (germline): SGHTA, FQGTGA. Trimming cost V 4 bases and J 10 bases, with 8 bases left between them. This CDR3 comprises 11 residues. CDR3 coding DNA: TGTGCCAGCAGCTCAGGGCCCGAGCAGTTCTTC. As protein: CASSSGPEQFF.

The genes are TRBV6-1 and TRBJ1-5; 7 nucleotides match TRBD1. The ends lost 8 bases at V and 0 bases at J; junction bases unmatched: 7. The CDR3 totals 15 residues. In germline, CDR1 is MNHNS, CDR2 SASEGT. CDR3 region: CASERQGGSNQPQHF. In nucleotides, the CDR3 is TGTGCCAGCGAGAGACAGGGAGGTAGCAATCAGCCCCAGCATTTT.

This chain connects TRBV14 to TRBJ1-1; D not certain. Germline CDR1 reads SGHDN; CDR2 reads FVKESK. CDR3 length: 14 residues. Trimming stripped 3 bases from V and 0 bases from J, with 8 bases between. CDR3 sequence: CASSQSIMNTEAFF. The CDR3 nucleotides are TGTGCCAGCAGCCAGTCCATAATGAACACTGAAGCTTTCTTT. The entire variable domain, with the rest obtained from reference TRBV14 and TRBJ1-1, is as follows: EAGVTQFPSHSVIEKGQTVTLRCDPISGHDNLYWYRRVMGKEIKFLLHFVKESKQDESGMPNNRFLAERTGGTYSTLKVQPAELEDSGVYFCASSQSIMNTEAFFGQGTRLTVV.

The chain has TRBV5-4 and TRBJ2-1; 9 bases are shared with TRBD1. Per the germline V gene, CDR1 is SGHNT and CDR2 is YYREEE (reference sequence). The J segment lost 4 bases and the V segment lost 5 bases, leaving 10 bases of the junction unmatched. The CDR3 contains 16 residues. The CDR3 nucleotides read TGTGCCAGCAGACCCACCGGGACAGGGACTTACAATGAGCAGTTCTTC. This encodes CASRPTGTGTYNEQFF.

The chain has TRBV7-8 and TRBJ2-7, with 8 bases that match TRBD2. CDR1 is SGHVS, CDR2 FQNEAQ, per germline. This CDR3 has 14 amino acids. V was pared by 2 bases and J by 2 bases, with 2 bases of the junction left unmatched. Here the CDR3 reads CASSLLAGPYEQYF. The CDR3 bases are TGTGCCAGCAGCTTACTAGCGGGTCCCTACGAGCAGTACTTC.

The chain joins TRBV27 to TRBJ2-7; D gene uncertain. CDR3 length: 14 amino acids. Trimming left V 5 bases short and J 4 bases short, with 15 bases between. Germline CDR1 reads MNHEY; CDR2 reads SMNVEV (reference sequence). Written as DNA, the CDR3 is TGTGCCAGCAGTCCAACGACCACACCTTACGAGCAGTACTTC. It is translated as CASSPTTTPYEQYF.

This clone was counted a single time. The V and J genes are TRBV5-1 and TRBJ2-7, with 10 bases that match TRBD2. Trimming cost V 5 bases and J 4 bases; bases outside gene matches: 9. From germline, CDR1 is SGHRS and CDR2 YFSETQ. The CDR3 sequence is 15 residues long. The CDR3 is CASRHSSGSIYEQYF. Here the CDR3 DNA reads TGCGCCAGCAGACACTCTAGCGGGAGTATATACGAGCAGTACTTC.

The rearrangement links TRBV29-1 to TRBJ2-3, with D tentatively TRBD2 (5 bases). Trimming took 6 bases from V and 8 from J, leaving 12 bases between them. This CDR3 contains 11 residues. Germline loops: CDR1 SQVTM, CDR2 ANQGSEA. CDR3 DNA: TGCAGCGTGACCGCCGGGATTACGCAGTATTTT. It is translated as CSVTAGITQYF.

This CDR3 reads CSITHPGTEETQYF. The CDR3 DNA follows: TGCAGCATTACGCACCCGGGGACAGAAGAGACCCAGTACTTC. The V gene is TRBV29-1, the J gene TRBJ2-5, with 7 positions matching TRBD1. The CDR3 runs 14 residues. With V trimmed by 8 bases and J by 3 bases, 12 bases remained unmatched. Looked up from germline, CDR1 is SQVTM and CDR2 is ANQGSEA.

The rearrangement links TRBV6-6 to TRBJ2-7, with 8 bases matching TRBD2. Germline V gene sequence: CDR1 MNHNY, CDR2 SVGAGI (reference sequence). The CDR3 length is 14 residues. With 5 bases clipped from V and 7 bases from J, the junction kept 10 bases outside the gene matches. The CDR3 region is CASSDGGRPGEQYF. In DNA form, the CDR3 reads TGTGCCAGCAGTGACGGCGGGAGGCCGGGTGAGCAGTACTTC.

CDR3 sequence (DNA): TGTGCCAGCAGCTTTGGACAGGGGGATGAAAAACTGTTTTTT. This sequence encodes CASSFGQGDEKLFF. The chain uses TRBV5-5 and TRBJ1-4; TRBD1 agrees at 10 bases. Unmatched junction bases numbered 1, after V lost 2 bases and J lost 6 bases. The CDR3 is 14 amino acids. The germline V gene has CDR1 SGHKS and CDR2 YYEKEE (reference sequence). Supplemented by reference TRBV5-5 and TRBJ1-4, the full variable domain reads DAGVTQSPTHLIKTRGQQVTLRCSPISGHKSVSWYQQVLGQGPQFIFQYYEKEERGRGNFPDRFSARQFPNYSSELNVNALLLGDSALYLCASSFGQGDEKLFFGSGTQLSVL.

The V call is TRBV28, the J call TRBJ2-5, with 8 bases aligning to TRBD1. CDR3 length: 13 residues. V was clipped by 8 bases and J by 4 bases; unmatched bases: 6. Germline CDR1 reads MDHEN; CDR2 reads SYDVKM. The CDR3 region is CASLDRGPETQYF. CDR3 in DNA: TGTGCCAGCCTCGACAGGGGCCCAGAGACCCAGTACTTC.

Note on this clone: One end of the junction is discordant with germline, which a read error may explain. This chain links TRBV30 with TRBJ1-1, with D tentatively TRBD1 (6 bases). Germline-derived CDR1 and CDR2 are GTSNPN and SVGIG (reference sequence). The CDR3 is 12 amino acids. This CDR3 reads CAWTGQNSEAFF. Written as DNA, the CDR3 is TGTGCCTGGACTGGACAGAACTCTGAAGCTTTCTTT.

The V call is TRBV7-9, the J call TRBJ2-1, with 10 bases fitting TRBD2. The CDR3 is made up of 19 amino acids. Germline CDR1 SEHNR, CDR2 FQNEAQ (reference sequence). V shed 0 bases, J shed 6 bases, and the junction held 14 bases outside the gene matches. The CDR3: CASSLARFESGRDPNEQFF. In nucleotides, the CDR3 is TGTGCCAGCAGCTTAGCTCGTTTCGAAAGCGGGAGGGATCCCAATGAGCAGTTCTTC.